The following is a T cell receptor beta chain sequence with its context. Germline V lookup: CDR1 GTSNPN, CDR2 SVGIG (reference sequence). The CDR3 loop spans 13 amino acids. Trimming stripped 3 bases from V and 5 bases from J, with 13 bases between. This entry comes from a study of patients and donors after allogeneic stem cell transplantation. TCRdb reanalysed the RT-PCR reads using MiXCR and keeps one entry per CDR3 protein. The sample has roughly 940,000 distinct CDR3 sequences, under 20% seen once. V and J are TRBV30 and TRBJ1-1; possibly TRBD1 for D (5 bases). The TCR was taken from a human donor who was either an allogeneic HSCT recipient or a stem cell or donor lymphocyte infusion donor (not recorded which). It is not recorded whose cells these are; they may come from a transplant donor. Input material: blood, either unsorted or a sorted T cell fraction (not recorded which). CDR3 in DNA: TGTGCCTGGAGGGCAGGGTCTGGGACTGAAGCTTTCTTT. Encoded protein: CAWRAGSGTEAFF.